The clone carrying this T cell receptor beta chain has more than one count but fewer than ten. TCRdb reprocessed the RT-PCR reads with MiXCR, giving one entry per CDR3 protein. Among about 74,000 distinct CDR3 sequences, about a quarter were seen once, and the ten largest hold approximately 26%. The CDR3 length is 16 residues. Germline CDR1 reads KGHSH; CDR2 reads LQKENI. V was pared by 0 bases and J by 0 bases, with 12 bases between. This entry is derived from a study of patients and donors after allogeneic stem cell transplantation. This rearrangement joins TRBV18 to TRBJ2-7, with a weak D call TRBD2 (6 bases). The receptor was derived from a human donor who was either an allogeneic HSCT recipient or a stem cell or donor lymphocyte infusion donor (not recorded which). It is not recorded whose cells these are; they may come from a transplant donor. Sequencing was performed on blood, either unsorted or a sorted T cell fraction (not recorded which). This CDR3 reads CASSPPTRGSSYEQYF. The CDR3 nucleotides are TGTGCCAGCTCACCACCGACTCGGGGGAGCTCCTACGAGCAGTACTTC.